This T cell receptor (beta chain) originates from a study of PD-1 blockade in classical Hodgkin lymphoma. The study, taken as a whole, reports: Before treatment, TCR diversity in newly diagnosed patients was reportedly lower than in healthy donors. Baseline diversity was lower in partial responders and progressors than complete responders. CD8+ TCR diversity did not rise significantly by C4D1, unlike CD4+.

As concerns this clone: What it binds is unknown.

Assay used: immunoSEQ multiplex PCR; TCRdb lists only in-frame clones, some missing. The sample gives about 13,000 clones, 65% to 85% of which show up once; around 24% is in the top ten. Every single patient, without exception, relapsed after autologous stem cell transplantation, and brentuximab vedotin exposure varied. Magnetic depletion of non-target cells from thawed PBMCs yielded purified CD8+ T cells. Classifying best responses yielded complete response, partial response or progressive disease. The CDR3 sequence is 12 residues long. V gave up 2 bases and J gave up 9 bases, with 11 bases separating them. Germline V gives CDR1 SGDLS, CDR2 YYNGEE.

This clonotype was obtained from a human donor with classical Hodgkin lymphoma. The source material was CD8+ T cells from blood, sampled at baseline. The V gene is TRBV9, the J gene TRBJ2-5; D is ambiguous. For the CDR3, the DNA is TGTGCCAGCAGCGTGCCCTCGTGGCCCCAGTACTTC. This gives the protein CASSVPSWPQYF.